This is a list of T cell receptor beta chains from one sample in a study of human thymus T cells. Libraries were prepared by immunoSEQ multiplex PCR; TCRdb keeps only in-frame clonotypes and omits some of them. The sample contains some 120,000 clones, around 94% of which appear only once. The sequenced material came from thymus tissue. The source is a boy under two years old with a congenital heart defect but otherwise immunologically healthy. Each CDR3 is given with its conserved first and last residue. Fields, in order: D gene, J gene, V gene, clone size, CDR3 protein, CDR3 DNA. The D gene is left open where the match is weak. Clone size, where shown, is once, few, many, or a class for clones that have expanded.

D gene: TRBD1
J gene: TRBJ1-1
V gene: TRBV10-3
clone size: -
CDR3 protein: CAIRTGTEGGEAFF
CDR3 DNA: TGTGCCATCAGAACCGGGACAGAGGGAGGTGAAGCTTTCTTT

D gene: -
J gene: TRBJ1-5
V gene: TRBV12-5
clone size: -
CDR3 protein: CASGYYDRLSNQPQHF
CDR3 DNA: TGTGCTAGTGGTTACTATGACAGGTTAAGCAATCAGCCCCAGCATTTT

D gene: TRBD1
J gene: TRBJ2-7
V gene: TRBV19
clone size: -
CDR3 protein: CASSTGQGASLYEQYF
CDR3 DNA: TGTGCCAGTAGTACGGGACAGGGGGCATCTCTCTACGAGCAGTACTTC

D gene: TRBD2
J gene: TRBJ2-7
V gene: TRBV7-2
clone size: -
CDR3 protein: CASSSRGASSYEQYF
CDR3 DNA: TGTGCCAGCAGCTCGCGGGGGGCGAGCTCCTACGAGCAGTACTTC

D gene: -
J gene: TRBJ1-2
V gene: TRBV2
clone size: once
CDR3 protein: CASDWTAYGYTF
CDR3 DNA: TGTGCCAGCGACTGGACAGCCTATGGCTACACCTTC

D gene: TRBD1
J gene: TRBJ2-7
V gene: TRBV7-2
clone size: -
CDR3 protein: CASSLGLPGQGARGEQYF
CDR3 DNA: TGTGCCAGCAGCTTAGGACTCCCGGGACAGGGGGCGCGGGGCGAGCAGTACTTC

D gene: -
J gene: TRBJ1-2
V gene: TRBV5-6
clone size: -
CDR3 protein: CASSHLGRSYGYTF
CDR3 DNA: TGTGCCAGCAGCCACTTAGGACGTAGCTATGGCTACACCTTC

D gene: TRBD1
J gene: TRBJ1-2
V gene: TRBV7-9
clone size: -
CDR3 protein: CASSLAKFGTGKIYGYTF
CDR3 DNA: TGTGCCAGCAGCTTAGCGAAGTTTGGGACAGGGAAAATCTATGGCTACACCTTC

D gene: -
J gene: TRBJ1-3
V gene: TRBV4-3
clone size: -
CDR3 protein: CASSQGDYPRGNTIYF
CDR3 DNA: TGCGCCAGCAGCCAAGGGGACTATCCGCGCGGAAACACCATATATTTT

D gene: TRBD2
J gene: TRBJ2-5
V gene: TRBV7-9
clone size: -
CDR3 protein: CASSLCPGGPGETQYF
CDR3 DNA: TGTGCCAGCAGCTTATGTCCGGGGGGGCCGGGAGAGACCCAGTACTTC

D gene: TRBD1
J gene: TRBJ2-7
V gene: TRBV5-1
clone size: -
CDR3 protein: CASRVGTGGTYEQYF
CDR3 DNA: TGCGCCAGCAGAGTAGGTACAGGGGGAACCTACGAGCAGTACTTC

D gene: TRBD2
J gene: TRBJ2-7
V gene: TRBV6-4
clone size: -
CDR3 protein: CASPRGGYEQYF
CDR3 DNA: TGTGCCAGCCCCCGGGGGGGCTACGAGCAGTACTTC

D gene: -
J gene: TRBJ2-3
V gene: TRBV14
clone size: -
CDR3 protein: CASSQTLTDTQYF
CDR3 DNA: TGTGCCAGCAGCCAGACCCTCACAGATACGCAGTATTTT

D gene: -
J gene: TRBJ2-3
V gene: TRBV11-3
clone size: -
CDR3 protein: CASSFSMSGVKDTQYF
CDR3 DNA: TGTGCCAGCAGCTTTTCTATGTCGGGGGTCAAAGATACGCAGTATTTT

D gene: TRBD1
J gene: TRBJ1-4
V gene: TRBV7-9
clone size: -
CDR3 protein: CASSLGQGAGVLTNEKLFF
CDR3 DNA: TGTGCCAGCAGCTTGGGACAGGGGGCAGGGGTGTTAACTAATGAAAAACTGTTTTTT

D gene: -
J gene: TRBJ1-5
V gene: TRBV6-1
clone size: once
CDR3 protein: CASSESREHQPQHF
CDR3 DNA: TGTGCCAGCAGTGAAAGCAGGGAACATCAGCCCCAGCATTTT

D gene: TRBD1
J gene: TRBJ1-2
V gene: TRBV4-1
clone size: once
CDR3 protein: CASSHKPGQGADGYTF
CDR3 DNA: TGCGCCAGCAGCCATAAACCGGGACAGGGGGCGGATGGCTACACCTTC

D gene: -
J gene: TRBJ1-1
V gene: TRBV14
clone size: -
CDR3 protein: CASSQAGKAFF
CDR3 DNA: TGTGCCAGCAGCCAAGCGGGGAAAGCTTTCTTT

D gene: TRBD1
J gene: TRBJ1-2
V gene: TRBV4-2
clone size: -
CDR3 protein: CASSHTRQGGPYGYTF
CDR3 DNA: TGTGCCAGCAGCCACACTAGACAGGGGGGCCCCTATGGCTACACCTTC

D gene: -
J gene: TRBJ2-7
V gene: TRBV5-6
clone size: -
CDR3 protein: CASSLKGLHEQYF
CDR3 DNA: TGTGCCAGCAGCTTGAAGGGGTTACACGAGCAGTACTTC

D gene: -
J gene: TRBJ1-4
V gene: TRBV6-1
clone size: -
CDR3 protein: CASSASAGPYEKLFF
CDR3 DNA: TGTGCCAGCAGTGCATCGGCAGGGCCTTATGAAAAACTGTTTTTT

D gene: -
J gene: TRBJ1-6
V gene: TRBV7-2
clone size: -
CDR3 protein: CASRHLTGTVYNSPLHF
CDR3 DNA: TGTGCCAGCAGACACTTAACCGGGACGGTCTATAATTCACCCCTCCACTTT

D gene: TRBD1
J gene: TRBJ1-1
V gene: TRBV4-1
clone size: -
CDR3 protein: CASSRRQGEATEAFF
CDR3 DNA: TGCGCCAGCAGCCGACGACAGGGCGAGGCCACTGAAGCTTTCTTT

D gene: TRBD2
J gene: TRBJ2-3
V gene: TRBV19
clone size: -
CDR3 protein: CASSPPGLAGGGTDTQYF
CDR3 DNA: TGTGCCAGTAGCCCTCCGGGACTAGCGGGGGGAGGCACAGATACGCAGTATTTT

D gene: -
J gene: TRBJ2-3
V gene: TRBV19
clone size: -
CDR3 protein: CASSPTTDTQYF
CDR3 DNA: TGTGCCAGTAGCCCGACCACAGATACGCAGTATTTT

D gene: -
J gene: TRBJ1-2
V gene: TRBV28
clone size: -
CDR3 protein: CASSLLTVPASYTF
CDR3 DNA: TGTGCCAGCAGCCTTCTGACCGTACCGGCGAGCTACACCTTC

D gene: TRBD1
J gene: TRBJ1-1
V gene: TRBV4-3
clone size: -
CDR3 protein: CASSPIPTGETEAFF
CDR3 DNA: TGCGCCAGCAGCCCAATTCCGACAGGGGAAACTGAAGCTTTCTTT

D gene: -
J gene: TRBJ2-7
V gene: TRBV5-6
clone size: -
CDR3 protein: CASSSNYEQYF
CDR3 DNA: TGTGCCAGCAGTTCCAACTACGAGCAGTACTTC

D gene: -
J gene: TRBJ1-5
V gene: TRBV28
clone size: -
CDR3 protein: CASSPTGLEGLGHQPQHF
CDR3 DNA: TGTGCCAGCAGTCCCACTGGGCTCGAGGGGCTGGGGCATCAGCCCCAGCATTTT

D gene: -
J gene: TRBJ1-2
V gene: TRBV29-1
clone size: -
CDR3 protein: CSVDAGYGYTF
CDR3 DNA: TGCAGCGTTGACGCCGGTTATGGCTACACCTTC

D gene: -
J gene: TRBJ1-1
V gene: TRBV14
clone size: -
CDR3 protein: CASSQDPGKGGTEAFF
CDR3 DNA: TGTGCCAGCAGCCAAGATCCGGGGAAGGGGGGCACTGAAGCTTTCTTT

D gene: -
J gene: TRBJ1-6
V gene: TRBV27
clone size: -
CDR3 protein: CASTLQGYNSPLHF
CDR3 DNA: TGTGCCAGCACCCTCCAGGGTTATAATTCACCCCTCCACTTT

D gene: -
J gene: TRBJ1-1
V gene: TRBV4-3
clone size: -
CDR3 protein: CASSPADLSGDTEAFF
CDR3 DNA: TGCGCCAGCAGCCCCGCAGATTTATCAGGGGACACTGAAGCTTTCTTT

D gene: -
J gene: TRBJ1-2
V gene: TRBV6-1
clone size: -
CDR3 protein: CASSATGAYYGYTF
CDR3 DNA: TGTGCCAGCAGTGCGACAGGAGCTTACTATGGCTACACCTTC

D gene: -
J gene: TRBJ1-1
V gene: TRBV5-1
clone size: -
CDR3 protein: CASSLRWVGGSTEAFF
CDR3 DNA: TGCGCCAGCAGCTTACGGTGGGTTGGGGGGAGCACTGAAGCTTTCTTT

D gene: -
J gene: TRBJ2-3
V gene: TRBV4-3
clone size: -
CDR3 protein: CASSQVPDTQYF
CDR3 DNA: TGCGCCAGCAGCCAAGTACCAGATACGCAGTATTTT

D gene: -
J gene: TRBJ1-1
V gene: TRBV6-1
clone size: -
CDR3 protein: CASSEADGMNTEAFF
CDR3 DNA: TGTGCCAGCAGTGAAGCCGACGGCATGAACACTGAAGCTTTCTTT

D gene: -
J gene: TRBJ2-2
V gene: TRBV28
clone size: -
CDR3 protein: CASSLKPGLRTGELFF
CDR3 DNA: TGTGCCAGCAGTCTAAAACCGGGACTGCGAACCGGGGAGCTGTTTTTT

D gene: TRBD1
J gene: TRBJ2-7
V gene: TRBV5-4
clone size: few
CDR3 protein: CASSLGTGGDPSYEQYF
CDR3 DNA: TGTGCCAGCAGCTTAGGGACAGGGGGCGATCCTTCCTACGAGCAGTACTTC

D gene: -
J gene: TRBJ2-1
V gene: TRBV29-1
clone size: -
CDR3 protein: CSARLDGNLLRNEQFF
CDR3 DNA: TGCAGCGCAAGGCTGGACGGTAACCTCCTAAGGAATGAGCAGTTCTTC

D gene: -
J gene: TRBJ2-3
V gene: TRBV5-4
clone size: -
CDR3 protein: CASSSPEEGTDTQYF
CDR3 DNA: TGTGCCAGCAGCTCCCCGGAAGAGGGCACAGATACGCAGTATTTT

D gene: TRBD2
J gene: TRBJ2-5
V gene: TRBV5-6
clone size: -
CDR3 protein: CASSFGLAGELYQETQYF
CDR3 DNA: TGTGCCAGCAGCTTTGGACTAGCGGGGGAATTGTACCAAGAGACCCAGTACTTC

D gene: -
J gene: TRBJ1-5
V gene: TRBV5-6
clone size: -
CDR3 protein: CASSLRTQPQHF
CDR3 DNA: TGTGCCAGCAGCTTGAGAACTCAGCCCCAGCATTTT

D gene: TRBD1
J gene: TRBJ2-5
V gene: TRBV30
clone size: -
CDR3 protein: CAWICFRDRGRGETQYF
CDR3 DNA: TGTGCCTGGATTTGTTTCCGGGACAGGGGGCGAGGGGAGACCCAGTACTTC

D gene: -
J gene: TRBJ1-4
V gene: TRBV6-1
clone size: -
CDR3 protein: CASSEAVSQGAGEKLFF
CDR3 DNA: TGTGCCAGCAGTGAAGCCGTTTCGCAGGGTGCGGGTGAAAAACTGTTTTTT

D gene: TRBD1
J gene: TRBJ2-1
V gene: TRBV6-7
clone size: -
CDR3 protein: CASSYRGQGMYNEQFF
CDR3 DNA: TGTGCCAGCAGTTATCGGGGACAGGGGATGTACAATGAGCAGTTCTTC

D gene: -
J gene: TRBJ2-7
V gene: TRBV14
clone size: -
CDR3 protein: CASSQRGADEQYF
CDR3 DNA: TGTGCCAGCAGCCAAAGGGGCGCTGACGAGCAGTACTTC

D gene: TRBD1
J gene: TRBJ2-7
V gene: TRBV30
clone size: -
CDR3 protein: CAWSVSGQGGDEQYF
CDR3 DNA: TGTGCCTGGAGTGTTTCCGGACAGGGGGGGGACGAGCAGTACTTC